Listed here is a single T cell receptor beta chain. Preparation of the TCRbeta library involved a method that used unique molecular identifiers. TCRdb passed the PCR reads through MiXCR, listing each CDR3 protein once. The table has over 550,000 distinct CDR3 sequences, about 10% seen once. V lost 6 bases, J lost 0 bases, and 12 bases stayed unmatched. The CDR3 extends over 17 amino acids. From germline, CDR1 is MNHEY and CDR2 SVGEGT. This entry comes from a study of T-cell reconstitution after alpha-beta-depleted transplantation in children. Sequenced here: PBMCs from the stem cell graft donor, sampled from the stem cell graft. The chain combines TRBV6-2 or TRBV6-3 with TRBJ1-1, with 8 bases that match TRBD1. This clonotype was obtained from a human donor who donated a stem cell graft to a child with acute myeloid leukemia. Here the CDR3 reads CASSKDRAHPMNTEAFF. The DNA of the CDR3 is TGTGCCAGCAGCAAGGACAGGGCCCACCCCATGAACACTGAAGCTTTCTTT.